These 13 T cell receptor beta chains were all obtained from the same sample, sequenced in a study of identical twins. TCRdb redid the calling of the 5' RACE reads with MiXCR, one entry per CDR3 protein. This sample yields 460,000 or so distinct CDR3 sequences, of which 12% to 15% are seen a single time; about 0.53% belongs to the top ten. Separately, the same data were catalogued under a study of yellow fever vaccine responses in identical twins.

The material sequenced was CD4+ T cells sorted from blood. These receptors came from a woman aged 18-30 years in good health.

CDR3 DNA: TGCGCCAGCAGCTACGGGACAGGGGGCGCGAACACTGAAGCTTTCTTT. Translating gives CASSYGTGGANTEAFF. The chain employs TRBV5-1 and TRBJ1-1, with 12 bases lining up with TRBD1. The CDR3 is 16 amino acids. The trim removed 3 bases at V and 1 base at J, leaving 4 bases unmatched. Germline CDR1 is SGHRS and CDR2 is YFSETQ. Drawing the rest from reference TRBV5-1 and TRBJ1-1, the complete variable domain is KAGVTQTPRYLIKTRGQQVTLSCSPISGHRSVSWYQQTPGQGLQFLFEYFSETQRNKGNFPGRFSGRQFSNSRSEMNVSTLELGDSALYLCASSYGTGGANTEAFFGQGTRLTVV.

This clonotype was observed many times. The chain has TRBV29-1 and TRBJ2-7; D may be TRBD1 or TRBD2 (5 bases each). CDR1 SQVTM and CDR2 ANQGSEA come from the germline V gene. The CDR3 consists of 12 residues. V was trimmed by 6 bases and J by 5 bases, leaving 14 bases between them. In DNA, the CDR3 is TGCAGCGTCGCCGGGGCTAGCCACGAGCAGTACTTC. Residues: CSVAGASHEQYF.

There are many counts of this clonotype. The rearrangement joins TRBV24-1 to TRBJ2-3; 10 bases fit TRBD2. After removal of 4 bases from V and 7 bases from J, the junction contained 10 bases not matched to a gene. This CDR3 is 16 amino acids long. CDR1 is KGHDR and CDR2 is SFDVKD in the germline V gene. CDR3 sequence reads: CATSDPRASGRNTQYF. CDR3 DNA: TGTGCCACCAGTGACCCTCGAGCTAGCGGGAGAAATACGCAGTATTTT.

CDR3 residues: CSVWQGGSGANVLTF. The CDR3 coding sequence is TGCAGTGTCTGGCAGGGGGGCTCTGGGGCCAACGTCCTGACTTTC. The chain uses TRBV20-1 and TRBJ2-6, with a possible D match to TRBD1 (7 bases). The germline V gene encodes CDR1 DFQATT and CDR2 SNEGSKA (reference sequence). The CDR3 loop spans 15 amino acids. V was clipped by 7 bases and J by 0 bases, with 13 bases between them.

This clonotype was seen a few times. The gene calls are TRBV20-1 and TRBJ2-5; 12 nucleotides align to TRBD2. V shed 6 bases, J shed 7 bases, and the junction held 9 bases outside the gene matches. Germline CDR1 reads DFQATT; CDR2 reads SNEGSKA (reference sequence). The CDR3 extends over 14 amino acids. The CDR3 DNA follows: TGCAGTGCAGCAGGACTAGCGGGATCGGGGACCCAGTACTTC. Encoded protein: CSAAGLAGSGTQYF.

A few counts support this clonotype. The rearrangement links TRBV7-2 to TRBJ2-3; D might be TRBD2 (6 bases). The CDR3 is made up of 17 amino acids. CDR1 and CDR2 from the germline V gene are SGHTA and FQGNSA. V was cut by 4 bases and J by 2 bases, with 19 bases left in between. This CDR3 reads CASSSRRVAVNTDTQYF. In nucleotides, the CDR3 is TGTGCCAGCAGCTCCCGCCGGGTAGCGGTAAACACAGATACGCAGTATTTT. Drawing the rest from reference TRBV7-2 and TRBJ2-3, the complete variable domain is GAGVSQSPSNKVTEKGKDVELRCDPISGHTALYWYRQSLGQGLEFLIYFQGNSAPDKSGLPSDRFSAERTGGSVSTLTIQRTQQEDSAVYLCASSSRRVAVNTDTQYFGPGTRLTVL.

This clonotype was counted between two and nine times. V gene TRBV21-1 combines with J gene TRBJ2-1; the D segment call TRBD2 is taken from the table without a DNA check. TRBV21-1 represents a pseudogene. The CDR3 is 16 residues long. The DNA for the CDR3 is TGTGCCAGCAGCCGAGGAGGGGTTCCACCTTACAATGAGCAGTTCTTC. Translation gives CASSRGGVPPYNEQFF.

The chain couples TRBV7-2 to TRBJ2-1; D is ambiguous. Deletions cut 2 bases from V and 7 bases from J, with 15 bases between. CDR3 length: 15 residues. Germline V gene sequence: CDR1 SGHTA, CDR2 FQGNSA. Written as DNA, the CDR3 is TGTGCCAGCAGCTTACGGTCTGGGATTGGAAATGAGCAGTTCTTC. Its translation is CASSLRSGIGNEQFF.

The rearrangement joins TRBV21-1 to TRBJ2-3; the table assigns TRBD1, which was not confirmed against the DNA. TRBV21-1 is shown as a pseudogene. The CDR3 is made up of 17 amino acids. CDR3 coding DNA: TGTGCCAGCAGCGGGCGGCAGGAAAGGGGGCCCACAGATACGCAGTATTTT. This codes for CASSGRQERGPTDTQYF.

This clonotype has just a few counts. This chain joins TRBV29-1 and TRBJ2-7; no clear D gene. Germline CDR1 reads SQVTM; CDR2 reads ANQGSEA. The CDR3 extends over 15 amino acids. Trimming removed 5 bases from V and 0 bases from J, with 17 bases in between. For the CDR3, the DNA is TGCAGCGTTCCAAAAGGGTACGGAGACTCCTACGAGCAGTACTTC. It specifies CSVPKGYGDSYEQYF.

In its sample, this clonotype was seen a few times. The DNA of the CDR3 is TGCAGTACCCCCCGGGGGCCGGCCTACGAGCAGTACTTC. As protein: CSTPRGPAYEQYF. This chain uses TRBV20-1 with TRBJ2-7, with D perhaps being TRBD1 or TRBD2 (6 bases each). Germline assignment: CDR1 DFQATT and CDR2 SNEGSKA (reference sequence). The CDR3 is 13 amino acids. V dropped 8 bases and J dropped 2 bases, with 16 bases sitting between them.

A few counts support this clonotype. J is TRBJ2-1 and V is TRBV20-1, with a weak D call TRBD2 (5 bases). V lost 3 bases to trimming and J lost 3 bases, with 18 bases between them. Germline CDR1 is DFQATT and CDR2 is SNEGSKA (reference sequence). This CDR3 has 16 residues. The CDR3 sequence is CSASGLAVGYYNEQFF. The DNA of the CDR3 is TGCAGTGCTAGCGGACTTGCTGTAGGATACTACAATGAGCAGTTCTTC.

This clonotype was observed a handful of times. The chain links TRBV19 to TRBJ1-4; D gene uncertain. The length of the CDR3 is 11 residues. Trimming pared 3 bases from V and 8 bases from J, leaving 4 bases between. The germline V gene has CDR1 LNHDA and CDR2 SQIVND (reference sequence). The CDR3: CASSMREKLFF. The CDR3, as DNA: TGTGCCAGTAGTATGCGGGAAAAACTGTTTTTT.